The sequence of this TCR beta chain was determined in a study of OX40 agonist ivuxolimab in advanced cancers. Study-level background: The study gave patients intravenous ivuxolimab at 0.01 to 10 mg/kg every 2 weeks.

TCRdb's copy holds only in-frame clones and misses some; the assay was immunoSEQ multiplex PCR. This table has about 12,000 clones, about three quarters appearing once. The study's findings and limits: CD4+ and CD8+ blood T cells expanded clonally by week 6 at 0.1 to 3.0 mg/kg.

Points on this clone: Antigen unknown.

The CDR3 totals 19 residues. Germline V CDR1 and CDR2: SGHTA, FQGTGA. With V trimmed by 5 bases and J by 5 bases, 19 bases remained unmatched. Sequences were derived from CD4+ or CD8+ T cells sorted from blood, sampled in a trial of the OX40 agonist ivuxolimab. This chain joins TRBV7-3 and TRBJ2-1; 9 bases align to TRBD2. The sequence came from an adult with an advanced solid tumor such as melanoma, head and neck, liver or kidney cancer. The CDR3: CASSLTSVGAGLANNEQFF. The CDR3 coding sequence is TGTGCCAGCAGCCTCACCTCTGTGGGGGCAGGACTAGCGAACAATGAGCAGTTCTTC. Looking up the rest from reference TRBV7-3 and TRBJ2-1 gives the full variable domain: GAGVSQTPSNKVTEKGKYVELRCDPISGHTALYWYRQSLGQGPEFLIYFQGTGAADDSGLPNDRFFAVRPEGSVSTLKIQRTERGDSAVYLCASSLTSVGAGLANNEQFFGPGTRLTVL.